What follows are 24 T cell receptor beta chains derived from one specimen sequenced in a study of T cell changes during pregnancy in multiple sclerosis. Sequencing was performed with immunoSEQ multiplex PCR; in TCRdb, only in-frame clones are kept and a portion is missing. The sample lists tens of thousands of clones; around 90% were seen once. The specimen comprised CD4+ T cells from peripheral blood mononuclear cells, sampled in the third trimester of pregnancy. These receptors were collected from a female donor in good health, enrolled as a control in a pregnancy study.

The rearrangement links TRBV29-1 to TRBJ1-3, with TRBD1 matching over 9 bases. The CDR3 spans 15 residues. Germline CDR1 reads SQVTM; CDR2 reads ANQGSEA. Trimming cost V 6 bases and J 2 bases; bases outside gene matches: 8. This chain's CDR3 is CSVASDRGPGNTIYF. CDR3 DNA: TGCAGCGTGGCATCGGACAGGGGACCTGGAAACACCATATATTTT.

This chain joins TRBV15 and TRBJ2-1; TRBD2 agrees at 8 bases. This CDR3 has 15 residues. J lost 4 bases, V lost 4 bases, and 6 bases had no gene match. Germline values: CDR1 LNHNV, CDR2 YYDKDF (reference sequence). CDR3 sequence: CATSIIGGAYNEQFF. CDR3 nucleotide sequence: TGTGCCACCAGCATAATCGGGGGGGCATACAATGAGCAGTTCTTC. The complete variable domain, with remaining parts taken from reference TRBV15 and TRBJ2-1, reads DAMVIQNPRYQVTQFGKPVTLSCSQTLNHNVMYWYQQKSSQAPKLLFHYYDKDFNNEADTPDNFQSRRPNTSFCFLDIRSPGLGDTAMYLCATSIIGGAYNEQFFGPGTRLTVL.

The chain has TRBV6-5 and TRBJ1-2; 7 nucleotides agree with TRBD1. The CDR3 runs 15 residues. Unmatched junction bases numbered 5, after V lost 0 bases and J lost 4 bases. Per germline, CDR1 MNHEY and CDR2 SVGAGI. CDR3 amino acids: CASSYSGRGVYGYTF. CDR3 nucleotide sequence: TGTGCCAGCAGTTACTCCGGCAGGGGGGTCTATGGCTACACCTTC.

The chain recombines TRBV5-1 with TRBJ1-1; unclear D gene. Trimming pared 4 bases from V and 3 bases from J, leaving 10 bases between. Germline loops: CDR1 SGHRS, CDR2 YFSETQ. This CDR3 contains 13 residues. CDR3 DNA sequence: TGCGCCAGCAGCGTCACGTACTACACTGAAGCTTTCTTT. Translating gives CASSVTYYTEAFF.

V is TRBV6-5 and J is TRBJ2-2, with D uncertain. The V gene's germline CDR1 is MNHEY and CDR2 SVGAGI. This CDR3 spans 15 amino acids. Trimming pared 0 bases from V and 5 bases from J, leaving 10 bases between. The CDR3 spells CASSYSGPATGELFF. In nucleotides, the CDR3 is TGTGCCAGCAGTTACTCGGGTCCAGCGACCGGGGAGCTGTTTTTT.

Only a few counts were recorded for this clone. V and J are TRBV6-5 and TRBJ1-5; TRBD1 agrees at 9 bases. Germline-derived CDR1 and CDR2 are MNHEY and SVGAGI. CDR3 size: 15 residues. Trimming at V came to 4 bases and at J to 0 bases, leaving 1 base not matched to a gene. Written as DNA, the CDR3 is TGTGCCAGCAGTTCGGGACAGGGTAGCAATCAGCCCCAGCATTTT. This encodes CASSSGQGSNQPQHF.

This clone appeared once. CDR3 nucleotide sequence: TGCGCCAGCAGCTTGTCGGGTCATGAGCAGTTCTTC. Translated, it gives CASSLSGHEQFF. J is TRBJ2-1 and V is TRBV5-1; D unclear. Trimming left V 1 base short and J 8 bases short, with 7 bases between. CDR1 is SGHRS and CDR2 is YFSETQ in the germline V gene. The CDR3 covers 12 residues.

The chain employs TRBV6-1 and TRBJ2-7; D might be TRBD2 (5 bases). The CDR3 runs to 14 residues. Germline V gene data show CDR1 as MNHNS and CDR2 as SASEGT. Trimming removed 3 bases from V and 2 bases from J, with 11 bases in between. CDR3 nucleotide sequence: TGTGCCAGCAGTGACAACGGAGGACCCTACGAGCAGTACTTC. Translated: CASSDNGGPYEQYF.

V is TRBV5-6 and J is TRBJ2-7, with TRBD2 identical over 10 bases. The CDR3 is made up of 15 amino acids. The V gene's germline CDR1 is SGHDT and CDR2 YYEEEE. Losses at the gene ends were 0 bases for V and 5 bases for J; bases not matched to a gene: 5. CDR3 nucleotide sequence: TGTGCCAGCAGCTTGGGGAGACTAGCGGGCAACGAGCAGTACTTC. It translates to CASSLGRLAGNEQYF.

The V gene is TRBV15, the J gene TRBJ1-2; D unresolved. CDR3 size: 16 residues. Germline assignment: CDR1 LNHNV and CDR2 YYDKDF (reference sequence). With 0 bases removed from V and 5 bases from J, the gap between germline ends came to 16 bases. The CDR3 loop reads CATSRDRSSWHYGYTF. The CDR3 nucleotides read TGTGCCACCAGCAGAGATCGATCCTCCTGGCATTATGGCTACACCTTC.

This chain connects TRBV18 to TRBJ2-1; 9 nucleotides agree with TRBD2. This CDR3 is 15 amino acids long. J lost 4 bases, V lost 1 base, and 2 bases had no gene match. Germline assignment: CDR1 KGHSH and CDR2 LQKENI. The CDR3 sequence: CASSPLAGGYNEQFF. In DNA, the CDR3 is TGTGCCAGCTCACCACTGGCGGGGGGGTACAATGAGCAGTTCTTC.

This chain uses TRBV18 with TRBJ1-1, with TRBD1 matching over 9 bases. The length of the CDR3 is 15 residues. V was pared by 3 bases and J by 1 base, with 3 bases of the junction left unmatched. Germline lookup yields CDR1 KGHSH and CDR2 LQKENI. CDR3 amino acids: CASSPRQGGNTEAFF. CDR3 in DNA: TGTGCCAGCTCACCGCGACAGGGGGGGAACACTGAAGCTTTCTTT.

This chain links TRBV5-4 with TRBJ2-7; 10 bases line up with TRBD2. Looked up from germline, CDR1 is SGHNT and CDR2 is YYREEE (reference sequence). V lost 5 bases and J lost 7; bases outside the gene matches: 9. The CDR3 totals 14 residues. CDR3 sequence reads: CASRPAGGPLEQYF. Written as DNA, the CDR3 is TGTGCCAGCAGGCCAGCGGGAGGGCCGTTGGAGCAGTACTTC. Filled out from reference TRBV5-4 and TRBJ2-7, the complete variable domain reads ETGVTQSPTHLIKTRGQQVTLRCSSQSGHNTVSWYQQALGQGPQFIFQYYREEENGRGNFPPRFSGLQFPNYSSELNVNALELDDSALYLCASRPAGGPLEQYFGPGTRLTVT.

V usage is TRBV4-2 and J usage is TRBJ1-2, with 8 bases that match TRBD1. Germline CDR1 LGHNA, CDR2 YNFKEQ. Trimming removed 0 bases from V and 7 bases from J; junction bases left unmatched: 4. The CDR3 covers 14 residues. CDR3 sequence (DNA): TGTGCCAGCAGCCAAGATGGGACAGGCTTTGGCTACACCTTC. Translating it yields CASSQDGTGFGYTF.

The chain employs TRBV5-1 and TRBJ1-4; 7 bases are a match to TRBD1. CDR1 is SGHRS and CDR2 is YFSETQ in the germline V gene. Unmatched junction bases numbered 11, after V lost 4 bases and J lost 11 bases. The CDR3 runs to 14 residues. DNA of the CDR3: TGCGCCAGCAGCGTACAGGGGAGCGAAGACAAACTGTTTTTT. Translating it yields CASSVQGSEDKLFF.

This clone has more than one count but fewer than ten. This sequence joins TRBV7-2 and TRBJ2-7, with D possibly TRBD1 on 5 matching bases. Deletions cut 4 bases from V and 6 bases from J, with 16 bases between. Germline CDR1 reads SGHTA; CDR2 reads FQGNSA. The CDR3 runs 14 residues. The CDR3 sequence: CASSSQGVAGEQYF. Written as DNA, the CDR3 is TGTGCCAGCAGCTCCCAGGGTGTAGCTGGCGAGCAGTACTTC.

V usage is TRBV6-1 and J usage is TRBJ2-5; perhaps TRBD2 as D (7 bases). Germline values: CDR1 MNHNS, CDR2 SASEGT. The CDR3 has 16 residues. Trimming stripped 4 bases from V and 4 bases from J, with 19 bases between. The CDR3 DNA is TGTGCCAGCAGTGCTTTACCGCTGGGAGGGGGAGAGACCCAGTACTTC. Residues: CASSALPLGGGETQYF.

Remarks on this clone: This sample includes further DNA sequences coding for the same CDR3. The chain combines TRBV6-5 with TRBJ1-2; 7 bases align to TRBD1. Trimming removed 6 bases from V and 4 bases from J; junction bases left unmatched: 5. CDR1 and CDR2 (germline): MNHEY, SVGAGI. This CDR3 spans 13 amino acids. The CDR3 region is CASRQTGAYGYTF. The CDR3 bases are TGTGCCAGCAGACAAACAGGGGCCTATGGCTACACCTTC.

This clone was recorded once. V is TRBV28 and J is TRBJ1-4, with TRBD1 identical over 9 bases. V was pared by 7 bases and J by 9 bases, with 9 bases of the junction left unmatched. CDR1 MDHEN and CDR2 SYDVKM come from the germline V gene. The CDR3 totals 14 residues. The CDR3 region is CASTLTGTGQKLFF. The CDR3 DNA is TGTGCCAGCACGCTAACCGGGACAGGGCAAAAACTGTTTTTT.

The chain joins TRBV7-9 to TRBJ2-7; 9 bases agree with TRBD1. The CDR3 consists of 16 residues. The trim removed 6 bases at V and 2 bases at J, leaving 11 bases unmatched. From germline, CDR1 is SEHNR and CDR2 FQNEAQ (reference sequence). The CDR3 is CASSPPPGQGTYEQYF. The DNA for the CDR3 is TGTGCCAGCAGTCCTCCTCCGGGACAGGGTACCTACGAGCAGTACTTC.

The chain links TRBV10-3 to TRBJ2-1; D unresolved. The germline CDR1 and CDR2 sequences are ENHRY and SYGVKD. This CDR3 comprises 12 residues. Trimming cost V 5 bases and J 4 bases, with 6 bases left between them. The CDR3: CAISNIYNEQFF. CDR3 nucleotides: TGTGCCATCAGTAATATATACAATGAGCAGTTCTTC.

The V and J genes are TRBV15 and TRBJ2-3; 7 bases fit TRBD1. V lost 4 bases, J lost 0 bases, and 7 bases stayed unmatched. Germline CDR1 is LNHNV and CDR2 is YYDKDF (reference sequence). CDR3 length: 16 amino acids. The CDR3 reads CATSKGQEISTDTQYF. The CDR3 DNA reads TGTGCCACCAGCAAAGGACAGGAGATTAGCACAGATACGCAGTATTTT. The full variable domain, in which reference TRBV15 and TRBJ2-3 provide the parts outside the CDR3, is DAMVIQNPRYQVTQFGKPVTLSCSQTLNHNVMYWYQQKSSQAPKLLFHYYDKDFNNEADTPDNFQSRRPNTSFCFLDIRSPGLGDTAMYLCATSKGQEISTDTQYFGPGTRLTVL.

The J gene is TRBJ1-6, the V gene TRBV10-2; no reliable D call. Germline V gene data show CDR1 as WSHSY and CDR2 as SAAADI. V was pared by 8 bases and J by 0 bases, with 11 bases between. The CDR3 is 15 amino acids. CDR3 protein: CASVPSSSYNSPLHF. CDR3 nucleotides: TGCGCCAGCGTACCCTCTAGCTCCTATAATTCACCCCTCCACTTT.

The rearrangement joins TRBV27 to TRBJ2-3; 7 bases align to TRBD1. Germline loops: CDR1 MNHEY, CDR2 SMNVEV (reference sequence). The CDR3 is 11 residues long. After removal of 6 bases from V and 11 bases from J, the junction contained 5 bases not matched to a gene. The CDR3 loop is CASSKGAGQYF. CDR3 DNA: TGTGCCAGCAGCAAGGGGGCGGGGCAGTATTTT.